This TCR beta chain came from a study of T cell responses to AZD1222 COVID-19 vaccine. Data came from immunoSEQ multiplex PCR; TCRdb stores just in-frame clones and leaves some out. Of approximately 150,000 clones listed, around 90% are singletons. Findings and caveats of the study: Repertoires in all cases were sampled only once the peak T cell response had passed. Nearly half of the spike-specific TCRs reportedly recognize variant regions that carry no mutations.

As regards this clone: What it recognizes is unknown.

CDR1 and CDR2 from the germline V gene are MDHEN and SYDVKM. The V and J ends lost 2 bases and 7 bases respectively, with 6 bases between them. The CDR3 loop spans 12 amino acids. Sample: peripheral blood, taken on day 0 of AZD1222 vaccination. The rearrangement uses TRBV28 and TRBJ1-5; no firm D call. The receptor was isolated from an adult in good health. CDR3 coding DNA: TGTGCCAGCAGTTTACTGGAACAGCCCCAGCATTTT. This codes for CASSLLEQPQHF.